This T cell receptor (beta chain) emerged from a study of regulatory T cells in long-lasting Graves disease (dated by TCRdb to 2020 to 2023). With regard to the full study: In the newly diagnosed Graves' disease group, patients had been taking antithyroid drugs for less than 3 months. This study used TCR sequencing and RNA sequencing of peripheral blood to compare persistent Graves' disease patients against newly diagnosed Graves' disease patients. The study took place in China and was registered as a clinical trial. TCR sequencing covered some 13 persistent and 20 newly diagnosed Graves' disease patients, around 33 samples in total. Study-wide conclusions, independent of this receptor: The small sample size was acknowledged by the authors as a limitation that may reduce accuracy. Compared with newly diagnosed patients, persistent Graves' disease patients had lower TCR Shannon entropy and fewer highly expanded clones, which suggests clonal expansion. Persistent patients shared more public clonotypes among themselves (around 3,000) than newly diagnosed patients did (approximately 870). The study examined only peripheral blood because the primary lesion, thyroid tissue, could not be accessed. Only the TCR beta chain was sequenced and analyzed.

The meaning of the sample's time point label: newly diagnosed GD, antithyroid drugs for less than 3 months. For both TCR sequencing and RNA sequencing, RNA was extracted from PBMCs using TRIzol. The diagnosis of Graves' disease followed American Thyroid Association guidelines. The patients came from an endocrinology department in Xi'an, China. From each patient, around 9 milliliters of peripheral blood was collected into an EDTA anticoagulant tube. Ficoll Paque Plus density gradient separation was used to isolate PBMCs, and no further T cell sorting was done. An Agilent 2100 Bioanalyzer and agarose gel were used to check RNA quality, while a NanoDrop 2000 measured RNA concentration. Library preparation was by multiplex PCR. The sample was run on an Illumina HiSeq 4000. To build TCR beta libraries, CDR3 regions were amplified by Arm-PCR using iRepertoire HTBI primers. PCR products were gel purified before sequencing. In the original analysis: A total of roughly 67 TRBV and 14 TRBJ segments were identified across samples and were used for gene usage analysis of CDR3 amino acid clonotypes. Filtered high-quality paired reads were merged into contigs using COPE and FqMerger. BLAST was used to align contigs to IMGT TRBV, TRBD and TRBJ reference genes, with CDR3 defined following IMGT. Highly expanded clones were defined as clonotypes with a frequency above 0.1%. Shannon entropy served as the measure of repertoire diversity, while the Gini coefficient captured V-J evenness. Clonotypes shared by more than one individual were considered public. Clones were called with MiXCR by TCRdb after fastp trimmed the public reads at Q25, and only in-frame beta chains were retained. Each record represents a unique CDR3 protein, reported with the most common genes and DNA among its rows. What appears here as the V and J calls and clone size reflects TCRdb's work, not the paper's. For this sample the table gives about 540,000 distinct CDR3 sequences, of which approximately 12% were detected only once. The ten largest clones take up roughly 10% of the sample.

Regarding this clonotype: No cognate antigen has been identified for it. The record has no base qualities; no much larger clone is one base away.

The same sample was also used in a study of T cells in Graves' hyperthyroidism and ophthalmopathy. The second study's authors report: Stable Graves' hyperthyroidism was defined as the absence of progression to ophthalmopathy over 18 months of follow-up. Hyperthyroidism patients were newly diagnosed, had a disease duration of under 2 months, and were aged 18 to 65 years. Patients with uncontrolled infections, other autoimmune diseases, pregnancy or lactation were excluded. Diagnoses relied on clinical symptoms, serum thyroxine and TRAb, thyroid ultrasound and orbital computed tomography. A first-round RT-PCR of the TCR CDR3 used the HTBI primer set with the Qiagen OneStep RT-PCR kit. Blood samples also contained most of the expanded thyroid clonotypes (frequency above 0.001), which suggests that blood repertoires may reflect thyroid immune responses. A model built on a 13 V-J signature distinguished ophthalmopathy from stable hyperthyroidism, reaching 87.88% sensitivity and around 81% specificity in cross-validation and 80%/75% in testing. In validation, the model predicted progression to ophthalmopathy with about 71% sensitivity and about 73% specificity, a median of 6.5 months before onset. TCR V-J signatures able to tell the groups apart were searched for in a discovery cohort of 100 patients, of whom more than 40 had Graves' ophthalmopathy and about 60 had stable Graves' hyperthyroidism. Prospective prediction of ophthalmopathy was tested in an independent validation cohort consisting of fewer than 20 hyperthyroidism patients and around 16 patients who later progressed to ophthalmopathy. The approximately 100 discovery patients were divided at random into training and test sets in a 7:3 ratio. In addition, the study compared T-cell repertoires in thyroid tissue and in blood from about six Graves' hyperthyroidism patients. After blood sampling, hyperthyroidism patients were treated with methimazole at a starting dose of 30 mg daily, and ophthalmopathy patients were treated with high-dose intravenous methylprednisolone. Libraries were constructed in a second round of multiplex PCR, after which size selection and purification were carried out. Paired-end sequencing of the libraries was performed with 100 bp reads on an Illumina HiSeq2000. SOAPnuke was used to process the raw data, with reads discarded if the reads contained adapters or uncalled bases, had a mean Phred below 15, or lacked an exact constant-primer or identifier match. High-quality paired reads were merged using COPE v1.2.5, and each unique nucleotide sequence was defined as a clonotype. Clonotypes were aligned to IMGT TRBV, TRBD and TRBJ reference segments using MiTCR v1.1. The analysis was restricted to V-J combinations with a frequency above 0.0001, which together covered 99.2% of the repertoires. A TCS score was defined as the ratio of F50 (clonal expansion) to E x V (chaos), with BLOSUM62-based TCRdist applied between CDR3 peptides within each V-J. Welch's t-statistics and random forest reduced around 520 V-J features to 13, which were used in a naive Bayes classifier (R e1071). No statistical method was used to set the sample size in advance, and investigators knew the group allocation. The paper reports TCR Vbeta CDR3 sequencing of approximately 140 peripheral blood samples: fewer than 50 ophthalmopathy, roughly 74 hyperthyroidism and 17 progressor patients.

This TCR was sampled from a man in his thirties or forties with Graves disease. Donor details come from another sample of the same person, matched by shared clones. The material was peripheral blood mononuclear cells (PBMCs), obtained at new diagnosis, from a patient treated with antithyroid drugs.

The base sequence is TGCAGTGCCAAAATCAGGAGCTACACCTTC. Translated, this is CSAKIRSYTF. The rearranged chain carries TRBV20-1 and TRBJ1-2; the D gene assignment is ambiguous. V drops 6 bases and J drops 9 bases, leaving 11 bases in between. Inclusive of the bounding cysteine and phenylalanine, the CDR3 is 10 residues long. Here the CDR3 DNA is all that survives: 30 bases in frame from base 1. Sequences DFQATT (CDR1) and SNEGSKA (CDR2) are obtained from the germline V gene (reference sequence).